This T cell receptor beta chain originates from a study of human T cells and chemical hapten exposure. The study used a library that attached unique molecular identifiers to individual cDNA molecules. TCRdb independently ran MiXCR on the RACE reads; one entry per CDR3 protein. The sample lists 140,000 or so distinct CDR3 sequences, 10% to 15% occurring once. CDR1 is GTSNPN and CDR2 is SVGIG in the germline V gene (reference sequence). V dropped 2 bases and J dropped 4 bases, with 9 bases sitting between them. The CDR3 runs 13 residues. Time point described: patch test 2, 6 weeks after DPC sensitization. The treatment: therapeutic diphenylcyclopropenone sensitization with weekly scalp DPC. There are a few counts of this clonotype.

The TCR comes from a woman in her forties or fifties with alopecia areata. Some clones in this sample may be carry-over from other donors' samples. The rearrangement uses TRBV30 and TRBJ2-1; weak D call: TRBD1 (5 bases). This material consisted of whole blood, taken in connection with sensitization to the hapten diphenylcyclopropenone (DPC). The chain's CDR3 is CAWSRQKYNEQFF. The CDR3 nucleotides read TGTGCCTGGAGTAGACAGAAATACAATGAGCAGTTCTTC.